The 10 T cell receptor beta chains in this list originate from one sample, sequenced in a study of blood T cell repertoires in COVID-19. Assay: immunoSEQ multiplex PCR; the TCRdb copy retains only in-frame clones and omits some. The sample lists 150,000 or so clones, more than 70% occurring once. Sequencing was done on a sample of PBMCs or T cells enriched from blood (not recorded which). The source of these receptors is a woman aged 45-59 years in a cohort exposed to, infected with or recovered from COVID-19 (not recorded which).

V usage is TRBV27 and J usage is TRBJ1-5; weak D call: TRBD1 (5 bases). CDR1 is MNHEY and CDR2 is SMNVEV in the germline V gene (reference sequence). The CDR3 runs 16 residues. Trimming shortened V by 4 bases and J by 2 bases, and 15 bases separated the two germline ends. The CDR3 bases are TGTGCCAGCAGTTCAGTTGGGGGGTTAGGCAATCAGCCCCAGCATTTT. It encodes CASSSVGGLGNQPQHF.

V gene TRBV28 combines with J gene TRBJ1-6; D not resolved. CDR3 size: 15 residues. V was cut by 5 bases and J by 2 bases, with 10 bases left in between. Germline V CDR1 and CDR2: MDHEN, SYDVKM. For the CDR3, the DNA is TGTGCCAGCAGTGGCTCCGGGGCCTATAATTCACCCCTCCACTTT. Its translation is CASSGSGAYNSPLHF.

The genes are TRBV9 and TRBJ2-5; TRBD1 matches 8 bases. The CDR3 contains 20 residues. With 0 bases clipped from V and 9 bases from J, the junction kept 25 bases outside the gene matches. The V gene's germline CDR1 is SGDLS and CDR2 YYNGEE. The CDR3 DNA reads TGTGCCAGCAGCGTAGCTACGGCAGGGGGCCTGGATGGGGCATTATCGGCCCAGTACTTC. Protein: CASSVATAGGLDGALSAQYF.

CDR3 residues: CASSSTTGTIYGYTF. The DNA of the CDR3 is TGTGCCAGCAGCTCTACGACAGGGACAATCTATGGCTACACCTTC. The chain uses TRBV7-2 and TRBJ1-2, with 7 nucleotides matching TRBD1. The CDR3 is made up of 15 amino acids. Trimming took 4 bases from V and 4 from J; bases not matched to a gene: 9. Germline assignment: CDR1 SGHTA and CDR2 FQGNSA.

The DNA for the CDR3 is TGTGCCAGCAGCCCCAACAGGGGAGTAATCGGCACCGGGGAGCTGTTTTTT. Protein product: CASSPNRGVIGTGELFF. The V call is TRBV5-6, the J call TRBJ2-2; 7 nucleotides agree with TRBD1. The V and J ends lost 4 bases and 4 bases, in that order; junction bases with no gene match: 13. This CDR3 is built from 17 residues. CDR1 SGHDT and CDR2 YYEEEE come from the germline V gene. The variable domain in full, with the rest retrieved from reference TRBV5-6 and TRBJ2-2, is DAGVTQSPTHLIKTRGQQVTLRCSPKSGHDTVSWYQQALGQGPQFIFQYYEEEERQRGNFPDRFSGHQFPNYSSELNVNALLLGDSALYLCASSPNRGVIGTGELFFGEGSRLTVL.

The chain combines TRBV7-3 with TRBJ2-2; 9 bases align to TRBD2. The CDR3 length is 15 residues. Trimming at V came to 6 bases and at J to 7 bases, leaving 9 bases not matched to a gene. Germline CDR1 and CDR2: SGHTA and FQGTGA. The CDR3 DNA reads TGTGCCAGCAGAAATGGACTAGCGCCGGACGGGGAGCTGTTTTTT. Its protein is CASRNGLAPDGELFF.

This clone was found once. This chain links TRBV29-1 with TRBJ1-2; tentatively, D is TRBD1 (5 bases). V shed 2 bases and J shed 7 bases, with 14 bases lying between them. Germline V CDR1 and CDR2: SQVTM, ANQGSEA. The CDR3 is 13 amino acids. The CDR3 here is CSVEMIQGGGYTF. The CDR3, as DNA: TGCAGCGTTGAAATGATTCAGGGAGGTGGCTACACCTTC. Full variable domain (missing parts from reference TRBV29-1 and TRBJ1-2): SAVISQKPSRDICQRGTSLTIQCQVDSQVTMMFWYRQQPGQSLTLIATANQGSEATYESGFVIDKFPISRPNLTFSTLTVSNMSPEDSSIYLCSVEMIQGGGYTFGSGTRLTVV.

This clone was counted between two and nine times. The V and J genes are TRBV30 and TRBJ1-5; no firm D call. V was shortened by 1 base and J by 2 bases, with 6 bases between the two germline ends. The germline V gene encodes CDR1 GTSNPN and CDR2 SVGIG (reference sequence). The CDR3 is made up of 13 amino acids. For the CDR3, the DNA is TGTGCCTGGAGTGGGGAGGGCAATCAGCCCCAGCATTTT. It codes for CAWSGEGNQPQHF.

V and J are TRBV7-9 and TRBJ1-2, with TRBD1 matching 8 bases. Germline lookup yields CDR1 SEHNR and CDR2 FQNEAQ (reference sequence). V shed 4 bases and J 6 bases; nucleotides not matched to a gene: 13. CDR3 size: 16 residues. CDR3 coding DNA: TGTGCCAGCAGCTCGCTCCCAGGGGGCAGTCTGGATGGCTACACCTTC. The encoded protein is CASSSLPGGSLDGYTF.

This clone occurred many times. Within the sample, other DNA sequences also encode this same CDR3. The genes are TRBV27 and TRBJ1-4; D ambiguous. The V and J ends lost 6 bases and 0 bases respectively, with 11 bases between them. The V gene's germline CDR1 is MNHEY and CDR2 SMNVEV (reference sequence). The CDR3 consists of 15 residues. CDR3 protein: CASSLRTATNEKLFF. The CDR3 DNA reads as TGTGCCAGCAGCCTTAGAACCGCAACTAATGAAAAACTGTTTTTT.